This entry lists 20 T cell receptor beta chains sequenced from one sample in a study of cytomegalovirus exposure and HLA in healthy donors (dated by TCRdb to about 2017). Libraries were prepared through the immunoSEQ multiplex PCR assay. In TCRdb, the immuneACCESS table is reduced to in-frame sequences with V and J assigned. These tables do not hold every clone; where another copy was compared, an unresolved V gene accounts for under half, and the others remain unexplained. The sample records under 350,000 clones, 86% of which are singletons. Roughly 1% of the sample rests with the top ten. The sequencing input was PBMCs. The receptor source for this set is a woman between 18 and 30 years old in good health and CMV-seronegative.

This clone was recorded a few times. The CDR3 bases are TGTGCCAGGAGAGAGACCCAGTACTTC. Translating gives CARRETQYF. The V and J genes are TRBV6-5 and TRBJ2-5; D unresolved. The germline V gene encodes CDR1 MNHEY and CDR2 SVGAGI. Trimming left V 9 bases short and J 4 bases short, with 3 bases between. This CDR3 spans 9 amino acids.

The chain recombines TRBV19 with TRBJ1-1, with 7 positions matching TRBD1. This CDR3 has 16 amino acids. V lost 2 bases and J lost 1; bases outside the gene matches: 7. In germline, CDR1 is LNHDA, CDR2 SQIVND (reference sequence). The CDR3 DNA reads as TGTGCCAGTAGTATACGTGAAGGGGGCCGGAACACTGAAGCTTTCTTT. As protein: CASSIREGGRNTEAFF.

This clone turned up a few times. The rearrangement joins TRBV29-1 to TRBJ1-3; 11 positions match TRBD1. This CDR3 region has 14 residues. J lost 4 bases, V lost 7 bases, and 6 bases had no gene match. Germline V gene data show CDR1 as SQVTM and CDR2 as ANQGSEA. The CDR3 loop is CSALGQGEGNTIYF. The CDR3 DNA sequence: TGCAGCGCCTTGGGACAGGGGGAAGGAAACACCATATATTTT. The full variable domain, with the rest looked up from reference TRBV29-1 and TRBJ1-3, is SAVISQKPSRDICQRGTSLTIQCQVDSQVTMMFWYRQQPGQSLTLIATANQGSEATYESGFVIDKFPISRPNLTFSTLTVSNMSPEDSSIYLCSALGQGEGNTIYFGEGSWLTVV.

This sequence joins TRBV6-6 and TRBJ1-2; 8 nucleotides match TRBD1. V was pared by 6 bases and J by 4 bases, with 7 bases of the junction left unmatched. Germline V lookup: CDR1 MNHNY, CDR2 SVGAGI (reference sequence). The CDR3 consists of 14 residues. The CDR3 loop is CASRPRQGSYGYTF. CDR3 nucleotide sequence: TGTGCCAGCAGACCAAGACAGGGGAGCTATGGCTACACCTTC.

This clone has a single count. The CDR3 sequence: CAWQSGTTRNTEAFF. CDR3 sequence (DNA): TGTGCCTGGCAGTCCGGGACAACTAGGAACACTGAAGCTTTCTTT. The rearrangement uses TRBV30 and TRBJ1-1, with D tentatively TRBD1 (6 bases). This CDR3 spans 15 amino acids. Germline V lookup: CDR1 GTSNPN, CDR2 SVGIG (reference sequence). V was trimmed by 5 bases and J by 1 base, leaving 17 bases between them.

V usage is TRBV19 and J usage is TRBJ1-6; D possibly corresponds to TRBD1 (6 bases). V lost 7 bases, J lost 4 bases, and 14 bases lay in between. Germline V lookup: CDR1 LNHDA, CDR2 SQIVND (reference sequence). This CDR3 spans 15 amino acids. For the CDR3, the DNA is TGTGCCAGTACCCCAGGGGATGCGTATAATTCACCCCTCCACTTT. Its protein product is CASTPGDAYNSPLHF. Looking up the rest from reference TRBV19 and TRBJ1-6 gives the full variable domain: DGGITQSPKYLFRKEGQNVTLSCEQNLNHDAMYWYRQDPGQGLRLIYYSQIVNDFQKGDIAEGYSVSREKKESFPLTVTSAQKNPTAFYLCASTPGDAYNSPLHFGNGTRLTVT.

The gene calls are TRBV10-3 and TRBJ2-3; tentatively, D is TRBD1 (5 bases). The CDR3 spans 19 residues. Germline V lookup: CDR1 ENHRY, CDR2 SYGVKD. V lost 4 bases, J lost 2 bases, and 25 bases lay in between. The CDR3 DNA is TGTGCCATCAGTGGGTTAGGGGCCGCCCGTCCTCGTTTCACAGATACGCAGTATTTT. Its protein is CAISGLGAARPRFTDTQYF.

This chain joins TRBV7-9 and TRBJ2-1, with TRBD1 matching over 7 bases. The germline V gene encodes CDR1 SEHNR and CDR2 FQNEAQ (reference sequence). The CDR3 consists of 14 residues. J gave up 5 bases and V 5 bases, and 6 bases lay outside the gene matches. The CDR3 region is CASSPRQGHNEQFF. The CDR3 nucleotides read TGTGCCAGCAGCCCCAGACAGGGACACAATGAGCAGTTCTTC. Looking up the rest from reference TRBV7-9 and TRBJ2-1 gives the full variable domain: DTGVSQNPRHKITKRGQNVTFRCDPISEHNRLYWYRQTLGQGPEFLTYFQNEAQLEKSRLLSDRFSAERPKGSFSTLEIQRTEQGDSAMYLCASSPRQGHNEQFFGPGTRLTVL.

The chain joins TRBV5-4 to TRBJ2-7, with TRBD1 identical over 10 bases. Germline V gene data show CDR1 as SGHNT and CDR2 as YYREEE (reference sequence). V lost 0 bases and J lost 2; bases outside the gene matches: 8. This CDR3 region has 17 residues. The CDR3 reads CASSLGAPGTGAYEQYF. The CDR3 DNA is TGTGCCAGCAGCTTGGGGGCCCCCGGGACAGGGGCCTACGAGCAGTACTTC.

Only a few counts were recorded for this clone. V and J are TRBV13 and TRBJ2-1; D possibly corresponds to TRBD2 (5 bases). V lost 5 bases, J lost 9 bases, and 11 bases lay in between. Germline V gene lookup returns CDR1 PRHDT and CDR2 FYEKMQ (reference sequence). CDR3 size: 12 residues. The CDR3 region is CASSALTIEQFF. CDR3 sequence (DNA): TGTGCCAGCAGCGCCCTGACTATTGAGCAGTTCTTC.

V and J are TRBV10-3 and TRBJ2-2; 9 bases are a match to TRBD1. CDR3 length: 16 amino acids. Germline CDR1 and CDR2: ENHRY and SYGVKD. J gave up 0 bases and V 8 bases, and 7 bases lay outside the gene matches. The CDR3 here is CAIGQGQGSNTGELFF. Written as DNA, the CDR3 is TGTGCCATCGGGCAAGGACAGGGGTCGAACACCGGGGAGCTGTTTTTT.

The chain employs TRBV5-6 and TRBJ1-2; the match to TRBD1 covers 8 bases. The V and J ends lost 0 bases and 3 bases, in that order; junction bases with no gene match: 7. Germline V gene lookup returns CDR1 SGHDT and CDR2 YYEEEE. CDR3 length: 16 residues. The CDR3 reads CASSLGPTGAHYGYTF. The CDR3 coding sequence is TGTGCCAGCAGCTTGGGCCCGACAGGGGCCCACTATGGCTACACCTTC. Looking up the rest from reference TRBV5-6 and TRBJ1-2 gives the full variable domain: DAGVTQSPTHLIKTRGQQVTLRCSPKSGHDTVSWYQQALGQGPQFIFQYYEEEERQRGNFPDRFSGHQFPNYSSELNVNALLLGDSALYLCASSLGPTGAHYGYTFGSGTRLTVV.

This chain joins TRBV5-1 and TRBJ2-2; 8 bases fit TRBD2. The CDR3 loop spans 14 amino acids. In germline, CDR1 is SGHRS, CDR2 YFSETQ. J was trimmed by 6 bases and V by 5 bases; bases with no gene match: 6. The CDR3: CASRSSGGSGELFF. The CDR3 DNA reads as TGCGCCAGCAGAAGTTCGGGAGGGTCCGGGGAGCTGTTTTTT.

The chain recombines TRBV4-1 with TRBJ2-7, with 8 nucleotides matching TRBD1. Trimming took 0 bases from V and 4 from J; bases not matched to a gene: 8. The germline V gene encodes CDR1 MGHRA and CDR2 YSYEKL. The CDR3 is made up of 16 amino acids. The chain's CDR3 is CASSQDRGTGSYEQYF. The CDR3 DNA follows: TGCGCCAGCAGCCAAGATCGCGGGACAGGTAGTTACGAGCAGTACTTC.

The gene calls are TRBV25-1 and TRBJ1-2; D is perhaps TRBD1 (6 bases). The CDR3 is 15 residues long. V lost 4 bases and J lost 4, with 16 bases in between. Germline CDR1 and CDR2: MGHDK and SYGVNS. The chain's CDR3 is CASSVRDKLGYGYTF. The CDR3 DNA follows: TGTGCCAGCAGTGTCCGGGACAAACTGGGCTATGGCTACACCTTC.

This chain uses TRBV30 with TRBJ1-4; no clear D gene. This CDR3 has 11 residues. Germline V gene lookup returns CDR1 GTSNPN and CDR2 SVGIG (reference sequence). The V and J ends lost 3 bases and 5 bases respectively, with 4 bases between them. The DNA of the CDR3 is TGTGCCTGGAGCCCAAATGAAAAACTGTTTTTT. Translated: CAWSPNEKLFF.

CDR3 protein: CASSPPLNTEAFF. In DNA form, the CDR3 reads TGTGCCAGCAGCCCTCCTCTGAACACTGAAGCTTTCTTT. The V gene is TRBV9, the J gene TRBJ1-1; no clear D gene. V was shortened by 4 bases and J by 0 bases, with 7 bases between the two germline ends. CDR3 length equals 13 residues. In germline, CDR1 is SGDLS, CDR2 YYNGEE.

With regard to this clone: A read error may account for a junction end that differs from germline. This chain links TRBV7-9 with TRBJ2-7; possibly TRBD2 for D (5 bases). The CDR3 covers 13 residues. CDR1 is SEHNR, CDR2 FQNEAQ, per germline (reference sequence). The CDR3 DNA reads TGTGCCACCCGGCGGACTCCCTCCGACGAGCAGTACTTC. It codes for CATRRTPSDEQYF.

The chain links TRBV11-3 to TRBJ1-1, with TRBD1 matching 7 bases. Losses at the gene ends were 6 bases for V and 1 base for J; bases not matched to a gene: 5. CDR3 length equals 14 residues. Germline V gene lookup returns CDR1 SGHNT and CDR2 YENEEA. CDR3 sequence reads: CASSLTGTNTEAFF. The CDR3 DNA reads TGTGCCAGCAGTCTGACAGGGACGAACACTGAAGCTTTCTTT.

V gene TRBV18 combines with J gene TRBJ2-3; 8 bases map to TRBD1. Germline lookup yields CDR1 KGHSH and CDR2 LQKENI. J gave up 4 bases and V 0 bases, and 9 bases lay outside the gene matches. The CDR3 length is 17 residues. CDR3 DNA sequence: TGTGCCAGCTCACCACCGGCAGGGGGCCTTAGGGCAGATACGCAGTATTTT. Translation: CASSPPAGGLRADTQYF.